This TCR beta chain was recorded in a study of CD8 T cells in ankylosing spondylitis. The study's findings and limits: Seemingly characteristic of ankylosing spondylitis blood was a TCR beta motif consisting of roughly 8 highly homologous variants. The authors reported significant enrichment of disease-linked clones in matched ankylosing spondylitis synovial fluid.

This CDR3 has 13 residues. The germline V and J ends were trimmed by 0 bases and 6 bases, with 10 bases remaining between them. Germline CDR1 is SQVTM and CDR2 is ANQGSEA. This clonotype was counted only a few times. Its specificity is not known. For TCR beta, libraries came from quantitative 5'-RACE with molecular barcodes. TCRdb independently ran MiXCR on the 5' RACE reads; one entry per CDR3 protein. Of 220,000 or so distinct CDR3 sequences detected, about 18% appear once; the ten largest clones hold roughly 43%. The V and J genes are TRBV29-1 and TRBJ2-3; no definite D call. The TCR sequence derives from a male donor with ankylosing spondylitis. Sequences were obtained from blood, either unsorted or a sorted T cell fraction (not recorded which). The CDR3 DNA reads as TGCAGCGTTGAAGACTTAGTTACGGATACGCAGTATTTT. Translated, it gives CSVEDLVTDTQYF.